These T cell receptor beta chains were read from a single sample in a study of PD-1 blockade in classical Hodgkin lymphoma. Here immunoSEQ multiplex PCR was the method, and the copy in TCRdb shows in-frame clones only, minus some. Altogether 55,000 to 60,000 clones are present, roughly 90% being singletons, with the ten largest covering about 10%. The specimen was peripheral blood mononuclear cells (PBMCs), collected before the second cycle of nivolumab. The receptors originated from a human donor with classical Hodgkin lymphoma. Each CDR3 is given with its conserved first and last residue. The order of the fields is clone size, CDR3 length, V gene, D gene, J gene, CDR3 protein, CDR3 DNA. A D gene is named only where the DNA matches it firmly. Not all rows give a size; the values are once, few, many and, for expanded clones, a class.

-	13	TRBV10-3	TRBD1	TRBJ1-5	CAITEDRDQPQHF	TGTGCCATCACCGAGGACAGGGATCAGCCCCAGCATTTT
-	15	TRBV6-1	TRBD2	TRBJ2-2	CASSDIAGVPGELFF	TGTGCCAGCAGTGATATCGCGGGAGTGCCCGGGGAGCTGTTTTTT
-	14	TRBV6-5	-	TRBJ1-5	CASSYSYSNQPQHF	TGTGCCAGCAGTTACTCGTATAGCAATCAGCCCCAGCATTTT
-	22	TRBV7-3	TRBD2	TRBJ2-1	CASSLGGPGLAILQLSYNEQFF	TGTGCCAGCAGCTTAGGAGGGCCGGGACTAGCGATTTTACAGCTTTCCTACAATGAGCAGTTCTTC
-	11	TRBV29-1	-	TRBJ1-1	CSVGENTEAFF	TGCAGCGTTGGAGAGAACACTGAAGCTTTCTTT
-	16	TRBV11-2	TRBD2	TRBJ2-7	CASSLDRISGGYEQYF	TGTGCCAGCAGCTTAGATCGTATTAGCGGGGGTTACGAGCAGTACTTC
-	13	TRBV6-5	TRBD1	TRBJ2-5	CASSYTQGAAQYF	TGTGCCAGCAGTTACACACAGGGGGCGGCCCAGTACTTC
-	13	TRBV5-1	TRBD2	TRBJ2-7	CASSFAGGYEQYF	TGCGCCAGCAGCTTCGCGGGAGGTTACGAGCAGTACTTC
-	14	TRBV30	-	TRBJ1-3	CAWEARVSGNTIYF	TGTGCCTGGGAAGCCAGGGTTTCTGGAAACACCATATATTTT
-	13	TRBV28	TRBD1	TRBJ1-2	CASSSVQGDGYTF	TGTGCCAGCAGTTCCGTACAGGGGGATGGCTACACCTTC
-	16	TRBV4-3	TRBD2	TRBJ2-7	CASSQGRLSGRSEQYF	TGCGCCAGCAGCCAGGGACGACTAAGCGGGAGGTCCGAGCAGTACTTC
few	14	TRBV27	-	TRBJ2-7	CASTQIGPTYEQYF	TGTGCCAGCACCCAGATCGGTCCTACCTACGAGCAGTACTTC
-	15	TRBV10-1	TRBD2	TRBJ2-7	CASSPGLAGGDEQYF	TGCGCCAGCAGTCCCGGACTAGCGGGCGGGGACGAGCAGTACTTC
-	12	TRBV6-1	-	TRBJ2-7	CASAGDRNEQYF	TGTGCCTCCGCCGGGGATAGGAACGAGCAGTACTTC
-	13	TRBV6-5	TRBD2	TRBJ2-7	CASSRLAGVEQYF	TGTGCCAGCAGTCGACTAGCGGGAGTCGAGCAGTACTTC
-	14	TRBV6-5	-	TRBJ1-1	CASRGSRGNTEAFF	TGTGCCAGCAGGGGAAGCCGGGGGAACACTGAAGCTTTCTTT
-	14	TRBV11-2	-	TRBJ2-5	CASRPTYREETQYF	TGTGCCAGCAGACCCACCTACAGGGAAGAGACCCAGTACTTC
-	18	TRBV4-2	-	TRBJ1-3	CASSQVAAMEMSGNTIYF	TGTGCCAGCAGCCAAGTGGCGGCCATGGAGATGTCTGGAAACACCATATATTTT
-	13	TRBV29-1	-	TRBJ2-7	CSVGGGLNYEQYF	TGCAGCGTGGGGGGAGGATTGAACTACGAGCAGTACTTC
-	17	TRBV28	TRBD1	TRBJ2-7	CASSGDSFQLGAYEQYF	TGTGCCAGCAGTGGGGACAGTTTTCAGCTTGGGGCCTACGAGCAGTACTTC
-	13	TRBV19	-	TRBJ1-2	CASSIVAGYGYTF	TGTGCCAGTAGTATAGTGGCAGGCTATGGCTACACCTTC
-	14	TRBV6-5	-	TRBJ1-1	CASSYQSGETEAFF	TGTGCCAGCAGTTATCAGTCCGGAGAAACTGAAGCTTTCTTT
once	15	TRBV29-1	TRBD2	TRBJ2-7	CSVDLIGLAGYEQYF	TGCAGCGTTGATCTAATAGGGCTAGCGGGTTACGAGCAGTACTTC
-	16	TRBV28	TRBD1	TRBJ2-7	CASSLYGDRGPYEQYF	TGTGCCAGCAGTTTATACGGGGACAGGGGGCCCTACGAGCAGTACTTC
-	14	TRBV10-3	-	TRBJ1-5	CAIRREENNQPQHF	TGTGCCATCAGGCGGGAAGAGAACAATCAGCCCCAGCATTTT
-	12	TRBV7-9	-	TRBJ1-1	CASRPPGTEAFF	TGTGCCAGCCGCCCCCCGGGTACTGAAGCTTTCTTT
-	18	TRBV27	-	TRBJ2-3	CASSTQWGLADNTDTQYF	TGTGCCAGCAGTACCCAGTGGGGGCTAGCGGACAACACAGATACGCAGTATTTT
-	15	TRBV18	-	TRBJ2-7	CASSPGTMSSYEQYF	TGTGCCAGCTCCCCCGGGACAATGAGCTCCTACGAGCAGTACTTC
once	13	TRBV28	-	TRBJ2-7	CASSVGRVYEQYF	TGTGCCAGCAGCGTCGGCAGGGTCTACGAGCAGTACTTC
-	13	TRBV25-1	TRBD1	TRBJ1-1	CASTPGQGGKAFF	TGTGCCAGCACCCCGGGACAGGGAGGTAAGGCTTTCTTT
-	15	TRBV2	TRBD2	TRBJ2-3	CASSLTSGVGDTQYF	TGTGCCAGCAGCCTGACTAGCGGGGTGGGAGATACGCAGTATTTT
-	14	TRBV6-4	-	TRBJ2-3	CARRLERATDTQYF	TGTGCCAGGAGATTAGAGAGGGCCACAGATACGCAGTATTTT
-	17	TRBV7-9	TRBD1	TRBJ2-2	CASSLPRDRENTGELFF	TGTGCCAGCAGCTTACCCAGGGACAGGGAAAACACCGGGGAGCTGTTTTTT
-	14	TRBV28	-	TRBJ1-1	CASSQYRDNTEAFF	TGTGCCAGCAGTCAATACAGGGATAACACTGAAGCTTTCTTT
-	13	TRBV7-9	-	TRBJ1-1	CASSPSRSAEAFF	TGTGCCAGCAGCCCCTCTAGGTCAGCTGAAGCTTTCTTT
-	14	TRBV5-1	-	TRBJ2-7	CASSLLQSSYEQYF	TGCGCCAGCAGCTTGCTCCAGAGCTCCTACGAGCAGTACTTC
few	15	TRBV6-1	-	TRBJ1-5	CASSDLGQGVWPQHF	TGTGCCAGCAGTGACCTGGGGCAGGGAGTTTGGCCCCAGCATTTT
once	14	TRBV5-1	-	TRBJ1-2	CASSFPGENYGYTF	TGCGCCAGCAGCTTTCCAGGGGAAAACTATGGCTACACCTTC
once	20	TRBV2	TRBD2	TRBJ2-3	CASSVVTGEPGLAVGDTQYF	TGTGCCAGCAGTGTGGTAACAGGAGAACCGGGACTAGCGGTGGGAGATACGCAGTATTTT
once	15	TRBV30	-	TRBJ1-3	CAWRGGGTFGNTIYF	TGTGCCTGGAGGGGAGGCGGGACATTCGGAAACACCATATATTTT
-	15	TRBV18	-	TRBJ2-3	CASSPRDLSTDTQYF	TGTGCCAGCTCACCCCGGGACCTTAGCACAGATACGCAGTATTTT
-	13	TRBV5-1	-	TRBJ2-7	CASSLQGIGEQYF	TGCGCCAGCAGCTTGCAGGGCATCGGCGAGCAGTACTTC
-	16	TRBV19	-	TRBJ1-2	CASSMGGLGTNYGYTF	TGTGCCAGTAGTATGGGGGGGCTAGGGACTAACTATGGCTACACCTTC
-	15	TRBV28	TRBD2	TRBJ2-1	CASSRGGPSYNEQFF	TGTGCCAGCAGCCGGGGAGGGCCTTCCTACAATGAGCAGTTCTTC
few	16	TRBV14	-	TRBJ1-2	CASSQELSGYVSGYTF	TGTGCCAGCAGCCAAGAGCTGTCAGGGTACGTCAGTGGCTACACCTTC
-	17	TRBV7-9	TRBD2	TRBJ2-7	CASSKGLAGAHSYEQYF	TGTGCCAGCAGCAAGGGACTAGCGGGGGCACATTCCTACGAGCAGTACTTC